The clone carrying this T cell receptor (beta chain) was seen a few times. V was cut by 8 bases and J by 6 bases, with 10 bases left in between. Germline loops: CDR1 MGHDK, CDR2 SYGVNS. The CDR3 spans 12 residues. Extracted RNA was reverse transcribed, and the resulting cDNA served as sequencing template. Sequencing used immunoSEQ multiplex PCR; TCRdb keeps in-frame clones, though not all of them. Seen here are about 140,000 clones, about two thirds observed once, and the top ten hold 36%. The sample is drawn from a study of CD8+ T cells in alopecia areata. This receptor was taken from a human donor in good health. The genes are TRBV25-1 and TRBJ2-2, with D uncertain. Sequencing used CD8+ T cells sorted from blood. CDR3 region: CASLTLAGELFF. The CDR3 DNA sequence: TGTGCCAGCCTAACCTTGGCCGGGGAGCTGTTTTTT. The whole variable domain, remainder taken from reference TRBV25-1 and TRBJ2-2, is EADIYQTPRYLVIGTGKKITLECSQTMGHDKMYWYQQDPGMELHLIHYSYGVNSTEKGDLSSESTVSRIRTEHFPLTLESARPSHTSQYLCASLTLAGELFFGEGSRLTVL.